The sequence of this T cell receptor (beta chain) was determined in a study of blood T cell repertoires in COVID-19. The overall study: From T cells, B-cell-depleted T cells, or PBMCs came the material, which was cDNA or gDNA.

Some clones are missing from TCRdb's copy, which holds only in-frame ones; the method was immunoSEQ multiplex PCR. The sample has almost 400,000 clones, roughly 90% seen once. Germline CDR1 is ENHRY and CDR2 is SYGVKD. This CDR3 spans 13 amino acids. Trimming cost V 11 bases and J 5 bases; bases outside gene matches: 7. This TCR was sampled from a woman between 25 and 40 years old who had recovered from COVID-19. Specimen: PBMCs or T cells enriched from blood (not recorded which). This chain uses TRBV10-3 with TRBJ2-3, with 10 bases that match TRBD2. In DNA, the CDR3 is TGTGCCGTCGAGCGGGAGGGCCAAGATACGCAGTATTTT. Its translation is CAVEREGQDTQYF.